These T cell receptor beta chains were read from a single sample in a study of blood T cell repertoires in COVID-19. This table comes from immunoSEQ multiplex PCR, and its TCRdb copy is limited to in-frame clones, with some not included. Of roughly 120,000 clones in the sample, around 79% are singletons; the top ten hold 2.5% to 3%. The sample consisted of peripheral blood. The receptors shown here come from a man aged 50 to 60 with acute or convalescent COVID-19. Each CDR3 is given with its conserved first and last residue. The D gene is left open where the match is weak. Clone size, where shown, is once, few, many, or a class for clones that have expanded.

d_gene,j_gene,abundance,v_gene,len,CDR3aa,CDR3nt
TRBD1,TRBJ1-6,.,TRBV27,14,CASTSLGGDSPLHF,TGTGCCAGCACCTCTTTAGGGGGCGATTCACCCCTCCACTTT
TRBD1,TRBJ2-5,.,TRBV9,15,CASSPWDRVAETQYF,TGTGCCAGCAGCCCCTGGGACAGGGTAGCAGAGACCCAGTACTTC
.,TRBJ2-5,.,TRBV30,12,CAWSVNRETQYF,TGTGCCTGGAGTGTGAATAGAGAGACCCAGTACTTC
TRBD2,TRBJ2-3,.,TRBV7-8,16,CASSLRLAGATDTQYF,TGTGCCAGCAGCTTAAGACTAGCGGGGGCCACAGATACGCAGTATTTT
TRBD2,TRBJ2-2,.,TRBV10-1,17,CASSETASGGITGELFF,TGCGCCAGCAGTGAAACGGCTAGCGGGGGGATCACCGGGGAGCTGTTTTTT
.,TRBJ2-3,.,TRBV19,15,CASSIGAGYSDTQYF,TGTGCCAGTAGTATTGGGGCAGGGTACTCAGATACGCAGTATTTT
TRBD1,TRBJ2-7,.,TRBV5-6,16,CASSQVTGTDSYEQYF,TGTGCCAGCAGCCAAGTAACCGGGACAGACTCCTACGAGCAGTACTTC
TRBD2,TRBJ2-1,.,TRBV5-4,16,CASSLGEGGSYNEQFF,TGTGCCAGCAGCTTGGGAGAGGGAGGGTCCTACAATGAGCAGTTCTTC
TRBD1,TRBJ1-4,few,TRBV28,12,CASTLQGEKLFF,TGTGCCAGCACCCTACAGGGGGAAAAACTGTTTTTT
.,TRBJ2-1,.,TRBV7-9,16,CASSLLGGPSYNEQFF,TGTGCCAGCAGCTTATTAGGGGGTCCCTCCTACAATGAGCAGTTCTTC
.,TRBJ1-1,few,TRBV24-1,13,CATSRGWNTEAFF,TGTGCCACCAGTCGGGGTTGGAACACTGAAGCTTTCTTT
.,TRBJ1-2,.,TRBV10-1,13,CASSESTSSGYTF,TGCGCCAGCAGTGAGTCTACATCCTCTGGCTACACCTTC
.,TRBJ2-7,.,TRBV7-9,15,CASRPSPAEDYEQYF,TGTGCCAGCAGGCCCTCGCCGGCGGAAGACTACGAGCAGTACTTC
TRBD2,TRBJ2-3,.,TRBV28,16,CASSYPSGSFTDTQYF,TGTGCCAGCAGTTATCCTAGCGGGAGCTTTACAGATACGCAGTATTTT
TRBD1,TRBJ2-5,.,TRBV2,12,CASRADRVSQYF,TGTGCCAGCAGAGCTGACAGGGTCTCCCAGTACTTC
TRBD2,TRBJ2-7,.,TRBV27,15,CASSATSDLPHEQYF,TGTGCCAGCAGCGCGACTAGCGACCTTCCCCACGAGCAGTACTTC
TRBD1,TRBJ2-3,.,TRBV2,12,CASGQGSDTQYF,TGTGCCAGCGGACAGGGGTCAGATACGCAGTATTTT
TRBD1,TRBJ2-2,.,TRBV10-3,14,CAIRGQANTGELFF,TGTGCCATCAGGGGACAGGCTAACACCGGGGAGCTGTTTTTT
TRBD2,TRBJ2-7,.,TRBV23-1,16,CASSQSISGTSYEQYF,TGCGCCAGCAGTCAATCGATTAGCGGGACGTCCTACGAGCAGTACTTC
.,TRBJ1-4,.,TRBV9,14,CASSRGQVNEKLFF,TGTGCCAGCAGCCGGGGACAAGTTAATGAAAAACTGTTTTTT
TRBD1,TRBJ1-1,.,TRBV18,15,CASSPLTGENTEAFF,TGTGCCAGCTCACCCCTGACAGGGGAGAACACTGAAGCTTTCTTT
TRBD1,TRBJ2-6,many,TRBV30,15,CAWDRQGSGANVLTF,TGTGCCTGGGACAGACAGGGGTCTGGGGCCAACGTCCTGACTTTC
.,TRBJ1-5,.,TRBV10-3,13,CAISGWGGQPQHF,TGTGCCATCAGTGGATGGGGGGGGCAGCCCCAGCATTTT
TRBD2,TRBJ2-5,.,TRBV15,16,CATSIPLAGGLETQYF,TGTGCCACCAGCATACCTTTAGCGGGGGGGCTAGAGACCCAGTACTTC
.,TRBJ1-1,.,TRBV10-1,13,CASSGNRNTEAFF,TGCGCCAGCAGTGGGAACAGAAACACTGAAGCTTTCTTT
.,TRBJ1-2,.,TRBV6-5,13,CASSYSSPPGYTF,TGTGCCAGCAGTTACTCGAGTCCGCCGGGCTACACCTTC
TRBD2,TRBJ2-1,.,TRBV5-1,16,CASSLGLAGVYNEQFF,TGCGCCAGCAGCTTGGGACTAGCGGGAGTCTACAATGAGCAGTTCTTC
TRBD2,TRBJ2-5,.,TRBV5-5,18,CASSSRFRLAMSRETQYF,TGTGCCAGCAGCTCCAGGTTTAGACTAGCGATGTCTCGGGAGACCCAGTACTTC
.,TRBJ1-1,once,TRBV5-1,15,CASSLGPGENTEAFF,TGCGCCAGCAGCTTGGGGCCAGGGGAGAACACTGAAGCTTTCTTT
.,TRBJ2-7,.,TRBV6-1,14,CASSESFGAGEQYF,TGTGCCAGCAGTGAAAGTTTTGGGGCAGGCGAGCAGTACTTC
TRBD1,TRBJ1-1,few,TRBV6-2/TRBV6-3,15,CASSYGDREVNEAFF,TGTGCCAGCAGTTACGGGGACAGGGAGGTAAATGAAGCTTTCTTT
.,TRBJ2-1,.,TRBV10-3,14,CAISAQGSRDEQFF,TGTGCCATCAGTGCACAGGGTTCGAGGGATGAGCAGTTCTTC
TRBD2,TRBJ2-7,.,TRBV30,14,CAWGLTSGTYEQYF,TGTGCCTGGGGGTTGACTAGCGGGACCTACGAGCAGTACTTC
TRBD2,TRBJ2-1,.,TRBV14,15,CASSQVGGDYNEQFF,TGTGCCAGCAGCCAAGTGGGAGGGGACTACAATGAGCAGTTCTTC
.,TRBJ2-2,.,TRBV2,16,CASSGWGLKNTGELFF,TGTGCCAGCAGTGGATGGGGGCTTAAGAACACCGGGGAGCTGTTTTTT
.,TRBJ1-5,.,TRBV15,15,CATSRDPGFNQPQHF,TGTGCCACCAGCAGAGATCCGGGGTTCAATCAGCCCCAGCATTTT
TRBD1,TRBJ1-1,.,TRBV6-5,15,CASIPGQGANTEAFF,TGTGCCAGCATTCCGGGACAGGGGGCGAACACTGAAGCTTTCTTT
.,TRBJ2-1,.,TRBV7-4,16,CASSSIQKTTYNEQFF,TGTGCCAGCAGCTCGATACAAAAGACTACCTACAATGAGCAGTTCTTC
.,TRBJ1-1,.,TRBV14,15,CASSQEEGLNTEAFF,TGTGCCAGCAGCCAAGAGGAGGGGCTGAACACTGAAGCTTTCTTT
TRBD2,TRBJ2-7,.,TRBV9,14,CASSPSGVEDEQYF,TGTGCCAGCAGTCCTAGCGGGGTGGAGGACGAGCAGTACTTC
TRBD1,TRBJ1-6,.,TRBV19,14,CASRLTGRGSPLHF,TGTGCCAGTAGATTGACAGGGCGGGGATCACCCCTCCACTTT
.,TRBJ2-3,.,TRBV7-8,16,CASSLVRGLDTDTQYF,TGTGCCAGCAGCTTAGTTCGGGGGTTGGACACAGATACGCAGTATTTT